The clone carrying this T cell receptor (beta chain) was recorded once. The junction departs from the called germline gene at one end, perhaps through a read error. This sample stems from a study of shared clonotypes between healthy human individuals. TCRdb keeps only in-frame clones here, not all; method: immunoSEQ multiplex PCR. Here the sample spans about 1,900,000 clones, 85% to 95% being singletons. CD45RO-negative, CCR7-selected cells formed the naive CD8 fraction, which excluded terminally differentiated effector memory CD45RA+ cells. This CDR3 has 13 amino acids. Germline V gene sequence: CDR1 SSHAT, CDR2 FNYEAQ (reference sequence).

The chain has TRBV7-7 and TRBJ2-7, with no clear D. The sequence derives from a man aged 18 to 30 in good health. Sequenced material: naive CD8+ T cells sorted from blood. CDR3 sequence reads: CASSLDVTYEQYF. CDR3 DNA sequence: TGTGCTAGCAGCTTAGACGTAACCTACGAGCAGTACTTC.